Listed below are T cell receptor beta chains from one sample, sequenced in a study of STAT5B mutations in CD4+ large granular lymphocyte leukemia. Method: immunoSEQ multiplex PCR; TCRdb's copy keeps in-frame clones and lacks some. The data show some 7,700 clones, approximately 89% seen once. The sample comprised PBMCs. The source is a woman aged 70 to 79 with CD4+ T-cell large granular lymphocyte leukemia. Each CDR3 is given with its conserved first and last residue. A D gene is named only where the DNA matches it firmly. Clone size is not always given. Where it is, it says once, few, many or a class for expanded clones.

CASSQEPGTPQTF | - | TRBJ1-2 | - | TRBV4-3
CASSRGTGGLFSPLHF | - | TRBJ1-6 | TRBD1 | TRBV7-8
CASSSPGYEQYF | - | TRBJ2-7 | - | TRBV28
CASSLGSSNTGELFF | - | TRBJ2-2 | - | TRBV5-1
CASSLGANYGYTF | - | TRBJ1-2 | - | TRBV11-2
CASSLVWTAQETQYF | - | TRBJ2-5 | - | TRBV11-2
CASRVDFSSYEQYF | - | TRBJ2-7 | - | TRBV19
CASSLEVQGTEAFF | - | TRBJ1-1 | - | TRBV7-2
CASSEQGASQPQHF | - | TRBJ1-5 | TRBD1 | TRBV2
CASSLLGAVQETQYF | - | TRBJ2-5 | - | TRBV5-1
CATSPIVGNNQPQHF | - | TRBJ1-5 | - | TRBV10-3
CASSAPIGGSNTGELFF | once | TRBJ2-2 | - | TRBV9
CASSSGQRPQPQHF | - | TRBJ1-5 | TRBD1 | TRBV28
CSASAQETQYF | - | TRBJ2-5 | - | TRBV20-1
CASSVVTGKDNEQFF | - | TRBJ2-1 | - | TRBV9
CATVPGQGGNEQFF | - | TRBJ2-1 | TRBD1 | TRBV15
CASSPQQGDEQYF | once | TRBJ2-7 | - | TRBV18
CASSGGTGGSTDTQYF | once | TRBJ2-3 | TRBD2 | TRBV2
CASRSTPGGSSSETQYF | - | TRBJ2-5 | - | TRBV19
CASETLPSGDQETQYF | - | TRBJ2-5 | - | TRBV21-1
CASQGSNTGELFF | - | TRBJ2-2 | - | TRBV15
CASSPGLAGVFGELFF | - | TRBJ2-2 | TRBD2 | TRBV7-2
CASSSQVAGGPFEQFF | - | TRBJ2-1 | TRBD2 | TRBV7-8
CAWSVIGTRGEQYF | - | TRBJ2-7 | - | TRBV30
CATATTGELFF | - | TRBJ2-2 | - | TRBV6-5
CSVNEGYGYTF | - | TRBJ1-2 | - | TRBV29-1
CAIRQTDTQYF | - | TRBJ2-3 | - | TRBV10-3
CATLLRTEAFF | few | TRBJ1-1 | - | TRBV28
CASSPDPFYEQYF | - | TRBJ2-7 | - | TRBV19
CSVGQGSNTEAFF | - | TRBJ1-1 | TRBD1 | TRBV29-1
CASTQEGGRTDTQYF | - | TRBJ2-3 | - | TRBV5-1
CASSLRNTGELFF | - | TRBJ2-2 | - | TRBV7-2
CASISGTSPGEQYF | - | TRBJ2-7 | - | TRBV5-4